The 18 T cell receptor beta chains below were found in one sample sequenced in a study of spatial heterogeneity in lung cancer. Study findings and constraints: One measure, the expanded intratumoral alpha and beta TCR count, tracked tumor mutation counts.

TCRdb re-called the 5' RACE reads with MiXCR, one entry per CDR3 protein. Among approximately 10,000 distinct CDR3 sequences listed, 5.1% were seen once. No antigen has been assigned to these receptors. Time point denoted: sample taken at primary tumor resection. The source material was lung tumor tissue, sampled at surgery. All receptors derive from a male donor with early-stage non-small cell lung cancer.

This clonotype has ten or more counts. The chain employs TRBV7-6 and TRBJ1-4, with D perhaps matching TRBD1 (6 bases). The CDR3 is 14 residues long. V was shortened by 5 bases and J by 8 bases, with 15 bases between the two germline ends. Germline CDR1 and CDR2: SGHVS and FNYEAQ. CDR3 protein: CASSRGGHQEKLFF. Here the CDR3 DNA reads TGTGCCAGCAGCCGAGGGGGGCATCAAGAAAAACTGTTTTTT.

This clonotype was picked up many times. This chain links TRBV20-1 with TRBJ1-5; D possibly corresponds to TRBD1 (6 bases). Deletions cut 3 bases from V and 7 bases from J, with 10 bases between. This CDR3 spans 12 amino acids. Germline CDR1 reads DFQATT; CDR2 reads SNEGSKA (reference sequence). The DNA of the CDR3 is TGCAGTGCTAGGGAGGGGGTACAGCCCCAGCATTTT. Amino acids: CSAREGVQPQHF.

This clonotype was recorded many times. The chain carries TRBV12-3 or TRBV12-4 and TRBJ1-6, with 7 bases aligning to TRBD1. Trimming at V came to 3 bases and at J to 7 bases, leaving 0 bases not matched to a gene. The CDR3 extends over 13 amino acids. The DNA of the CDR3 is TGTGCCAGCAGTTTGGGACAGAATTCACCCCTCCACTTT. As protein: CASSLGQNSPLHF.

This clonotype was seen a handful of times. The J gene is TRBJ1-4, the V gene TRBV7-2; D gene unclear. The CDR3 covers 15 residues. Germline loops: CDR1 SGHTA, CDR2 FQGNSA. Trimming stripped 1 base from V and 10 bases from J, with 16 bases between. The CDR3 is CASSLDPGSGGKLFF. In nucleotides, the CDR3 is TGTGCCAGCAGCTTAGATCCCGGAAGTGGTGGAAAACTGTTTTTT.

There are many counts of this clonotype. This sequence joins TRBV4-3 and TRBJ1-3; D gene uncertain. Trimming shortened V by 4 bases and J by 4 bases, and 20 bases separated the two germline ends. The CDR3 is made up of 17 amino acids. In germline, CDR1 is LGHNA, CDR2 YSLEER. The CDR3 DNA reads TGCGCCAGCAGCCCGAAGACCAGTAAGGGATGGGGAAACACCATATATTTT. Its translation is CASSPKTSKGWGNTIYF.

This clonotype appeared many times. The rearrangement uses TRBV24-1 and TRBJ2-1, with 10 bases that match TRBD1. V lost 7 bases, J lost 5 bases, and 10 bases stayed unmatched. CDR1 is KGHDR and CDR2 is SFDVKD in the germline V gene. CDR3 size: 16 residues. The CDR3: CATSPGTGTGDNEQFF. DNA of the CDR3: TGTGCCACCAGCCCTGGGACCGGGACAGGGGACAATGAGCAGTTCTTC.

The genes are TRBV20-1 and TRBJ2-1, with D perhaps being TRBD1 or TRBD2 (5 bases each). With 4 bases removed from V and 4 bases from J, the gap between germline ends came to 20 bases. The CDR3 extends over 16 amino acids. Germline loops: CDR1 DFQATT, CDR2 SNEGSKA (reference sequence). The CDR3 reads CSAIDGTASLYNEQFF. CDR3 bases: TGCAGTGCTATCGATGGGACGGCCAGCCTTTACAATGAGCAGTTCTTC.

This clonotype was seen ten or more times. The chain has TRBV20-1 and TRBJ1-5; TRBD1 aligns across 9 bases. CDR1 and CDR2 (germline): DFQATT, SNEGSKA (reference sequence). CDR3 length: 14 residues. V was pared by 5 bases and J by 4 bases, with 6 bases of the junction left unmatched. The CDR3: CSAWTGEANQPQHF. The CDR3 DNA reads TGCAGTGCTTGGACAGGGGAGGCAAATCAGCCCCAGCATTTT.

In this sample, this clonotype is large. V gene TRBV4-2 combines with J gene TRBJ1-2; D is uncertain. The CDR3 totals 13 residues. Per germline, CDR1 LGHNA and CDR2 YNFKEQ. The germline V and J ends were trimmed by 0 bases and 4 bases, with 6 bases remaining between them. Here the CDR3 reads CASSQEQTYGYTF. CDR3 coding DNA: TGTGCCAGCAGCCAAGAACAAACCTATGGCTACACCTTC.

The V and J genes are TRBV29-1 and TRBJ2-1; 9 nucleotides agree with TRBD1. V lost 6 bases, J lost 14 bases, and 17 bases stayed unmatched. Germline V gives CDR1 SQVTM, CDR2 ANQGSEA. The CDR3 covers 14 residues. CDR3: CSVASAIGQGFEFF. The DNA of the CDR3 is TGCAGCGTCGCCTCGGCAATAGGACAGGGGTTCGAGTTCTTC.

This clonotype is deemed medium-sized. The rearrangement links TRBV11-1 to TRBJ1-1; D not resolved. Per germline, CDR1 SGHAT and CDR2 FQDESV (reference sequence). The CDR3 has 15 residues. Trimming left V 1 base short and J 1 base short, with 10 bases between. As DNA, the CDR3 is TGTGCCAGCAGCTTAGGACGGAAGCGGAACACTGAAGCTTTCTTT. Translation: CASSLGRKRNTEAFF.

This clonotype has just a few counts. The V and J genes are TRBV12-2 and TRBJ2-1. TRBV12-2 corresponds to a pseudogene. CDR3 length equals 12 residues. CDR3 DNA: TGTGCAAGTCGCCCTCAGAATTGGGAGCAGTTCTTC. Translated, it gives CASRPQNWEQFF.

Many counts were recorded for this clonotype. The DNA for the CDR3 is TGTGCCAGCAGCCAAGGAGCGGGGGTCTCCAACAGCTATCGGTCCTACGAGCAGTACTTC. Protein: CASSQGAGVSNSYRSYEQYF. The rearrangement uses TRBV14 and TRBJ2-7, with TRBD2 identical over 8 bases. Germline V gives CDR1 SGHDN, CDR2 FVKESK. CDR3 length: 20 amino acids. V lost 1 base and J lost 1; bases outside the gene matches: 18.

This clonotype was picked up a small number of times. The chain links TRBV4-2 to TRBJ2-1; TRBD2 matches 13 bases. The J segment lost 7 bases and the V segment lost 0 bases, leaving 6 bases of the junction unmatched. The CDR3 extends over 17 amino acids. Per the germline V gene, CDR1 is LGHNA and CDR2 is YNFKEQ. The CDR3 is CASSQDRTSGSFNEQFF. As DNA, the CDR3 is TGTGCCAGCAGCCAAGATAGGACTAGCGGGAGTTTTAATGAGCAGTTCTTC.

V gene TRBV5-4 combines with J gene TRBJ2-6; TRBD2 is a possible D gene (5 bases). Germline V lookup: CDR1 SGHNT, CDR2 YYREEE (reference sequence). Trimming took 6 bases from V and 2 from J, leaving 12 bases between them. This CDR3 has 15 residues. As DNA, the CDR3 is TGTGCCAGCAAGCCCGGGGTTACTGGGGCCAACGTCCTGACTTTC. The encoded protein is CASKPGVTGANVLTF. The full variable domain, in which reference TRBV5-4 and TRBJ2-6 provide the parts outside the CDR3, is ETGVTQSPTHLIKTRGQQVTLRCSSQSGHNTVSWYQQALGQGPQFIFQYYREEENGRGNFPPRFSGLQFPNYSSELNVNALELDDSALYLCASKPGVTGANVLTFGAGSRLTVL.

The sample holds many counts of this clonotype. This chain joins TRBV5-6 and TRBJ1-1; D not resolved. Trimming shortened V by 2 bases and J by 1 base, and 6 bases separated the two germline ends. In germline, CDR1 is SGHDT, CDR2 YYEEEE. The CDR3 spans 13 residues. For the CDR3, the DNA is TGTGCCAGCAGCTTTGTCGAGAACACTGAAGCTTTCTTT. Its translation: CASSFVENTEAFF.

In its sample, this clonotype was seen a few times. The chain employs TRBV7-2 and TRBJ1-3; TRBD1 is a possible D gene (6 bases). Per the germline V gene, CDR1 is SGHTA and CDR2 is FQGNSA. The CDR3 consists of 16 residues. The V and J ends lost 5 bases and 4 bases respectively, with 18 bases between them. The CDR3 loop is CASSQLATGTGNTIYF. In nucleotides, the CDR3 is TGTGCCAGCAGCCAACTGGCGACAGGCACAGGAAACACCATATATTTT.

This chain links TRBV4-3 with TRBJ1-2; the D gene is possibly TRBD1 (6 bases). The CDR3 consists of 14 residues. Germline CDR1 is LGHNA and CDR2 is YSLEER. Trimming removed 0 bases from V and 10 bases from J, with 15 bases in between. As DNA, the CDR3 is TGCGCCAGCAGCCAAGAAGTTGGACAGCTTTCCTACACCTTC. Translated: CASSQEVGQLSYTF.